The 15 T cell receptor beta chains below all came from one sample that was sequenced in a study of blood T cell repertoires in COVID-19. Measured with immunoSEQ multiplex PCR; TCRdb has only the in-frame clones, and not every one. The repertoire has tens of thousands of clones, approximately 80% of them found once; the top ten carry around 4.1%. Source material: peripheral blood. The receptor set was obtained from a woman between 55 and 75 years old with acute or convalescent COVID-19.

This chain uses TRBV3-1 (or the pseudogene TRBV3-2) with TRBJ2-6; 10 positions agree with TRBD2. From germline, CDR1 is LGHDT and CDR2 YNNKEL (reference sequence). With V trimmed by 5 bases and J by 0 bases, 4 bases remained unmatched. This CDR3 contains 17 residues. CDR3 DNA: TGTGCCAGCAGCAACCCTAGCGGGAGCTCTGGGGCCAACGTCCTGACTTTC. Its translation is CASSNPSGSSGANVLTF.

This chain uses TRBV12-3 or TRBV12-4 with TRBJ1-1; D perhaps matches TRBD1 (5 bases). Trimming took 5 bases from V and 7 from J, leaving 14 bases between them. The CDR3 runs 13 residues. CDR3 loop: CASSQDNTGEAFF. CDR3 nucleotide sequence: TGTGCCAGCAGTCAAGACAACACAGGTGAAGCTTTCTTT.

In this sample, this clone turned up once. The chain carries TRBV6-5 and TRBJ1-2; 9 nucleotides line up with TRBD1. This CDR3 is 15 amino acids long. CDR1 is MNHEY, CDR2 SVGAGI, per germline. V lost 4 bases, J lost 5 bases, and 8 bases stayed unmatched. In DNA, the CDR3 is TGTGCCAGCAGTTCAACAGGGGGCCCCACATATGGCTACACCTTC. Protein product: CASSSTGGPTYGYTF.

This chain connects TRBV27 to TRBJ1-1, with D possibly TRBD1 on 5 matching bases. The CDR3 runs 15 residues. Trimming cost V 6 bases and J 4 bases, with 18 bases left between them. Germline CDR1 and CDR2: MNHEY and SMNVEV (reference sequence). The CDR3 DNA follows: TGTGCCAGCAGCCGCCCAAGGGATAGGGGCACTGAAGCTTTCTTT. Protein: CASSRPRDRGTEAFF.

The chain uses TRBV5-6 and TRBJ1-6; TRBD1 matches at 9 bases. The CDR3 extends over 13 amino acids. Germline V gene lookup returns CDR1 SGHDT and CDR2 YYEEEE. Losses at the gene ends were 5 bases for V and 7 bases for J; bases not matched to a gene: 1. CDR3 nucleotide sequence: TGTGCCAGCAGGGACAGGGGAAATTCACCCCTCCACTTT. As protein: CASRDRGNSPLHF.

The chain joins TRBV5-1 to TRBJ2-3; tentative D call: TRBD2 (6 bases). Germline V gene data show CDR1 as SGHRS and CDR2 as YFSETQ. The CDR3 is 14 residues long. V was cut by 4 bases and J by 5 bases, with 14 bases left in between. CDR3 amino acids: CASSRTGVGDTQYF. CDR3 nucleotides: TGCGCCAGCAGCAGGACGGGGGTCGGAGATACGCAGTATTTT.

The sample holds one count of this clone. This chain uses TRBV3-1 (or the pseudogene TRBV3-2) with TRBJ2-7, with D uncertain. The CDR3 length is 14 residues. Germline loops: CDR1 LGHDT, CDR2 YNNKEL (reference sequence). V lost 1 base and J lost 3, with 10 bases in between. The CDR3 reads CASSQVSADYEQYF. The CDR3 nucleotides are TGTGCCAGCAGCCAAGTATCTGCAGACTACGAGCAGTACTTC.

This sequence joins TRBV3-1 (or the pseudogene TRBV3-2) and TRBJ1-3, with D unclear. V dropped 4 bases and J dropped 0 bases, with 10 bases sitting between them. In germline, CDR1 is LGHDT, CDR2 YNNKEL (reference sequence). CDR3 length equals 15 residues. The CDR3 protein is CASSPGRASGNTIYF. The CDR3 nucleotides read TGTGCCAGCAGCCCGGGGAGAGCCTCTGGAAACACCATATATTTT.

The genes are TRBV7-8 and TRBJ2-7, with 11 bases matching TRBD1. Germline lookup yields CDR1 SGHVS and CDR2 FQNEAQ. The CDR3 consists of 19 residues. With V trimmed by 4 bases and J by 3 bases, 17 bases remained unmatched. The CDR3 protein is CASSYPPGQGDELVYEQYF. CDR3 DNA sequence: TGTGCCAGCAGCTACCCCCCGGGACAGGGGGATGAACTCGTCTACGAGCAGTACTTC.

This clone showed up just a few times. The genes are TRBV2 and TRBJ1-5; 7 nucleotides agree with TRBD1. The CDR3 spans 15 residues. Looked up from germline, CDR1 is SNHLY and CDR2 is FYNNEI. The ends lost 5 bases at V and 3 bases at J; junction bases unmatched: 7. The CDR3 here is CASSLIGTDNQPQHF. In DNA, the CDR3 is TGTGCCAGCAGTCTCATCGGGACAGACAATCAGCCCCAGCATTTT.

The gene calls are TRBV30 and TRBJ2-7; 7 positions match TRBD2. The CDR3 is 16 residues long. V was clipped by 1 base and J by 1 base; unmatched bases: 10. Per germline, CDR1 GTSNPN and CDR2 SVGIG (reference sequence). DNA of the CDR3: TGTGCCTGGAGTGGAGGACTAGGAATCGGGTCCTACGAGCAGTACTTC. Its protein product is CAWSGGLGIGSYEQYF.

V and J are TRBV2 and TRBJ2-7; perhaps TRBD1 as D (5 bases). V dropped 3 bases and J dropped 4 bases, with 10 bases sitting between them. Germline V gives CDR1 SNHLY, CDR2 FYNNEI. The CDR3 has 13 residues. CDR3 residues: CASSDGKGYEQYF. CDR3 nucleotide sequence: TGTGCCAGCAGTGACGGAAAGGGGTACGAGCAGTACTTC. Using reference TRBV2 and TRBJ2-7 for the parts outside the CDR3, the full variable domain is EPEVTQTPSHQVTQMGQEVILRCVPISNHLYFYWYRQILGQKVEFLVSFYNNEISEKSEIFDDQFSVERPDGSNFTLKIRSTKLEDSAMYFCASSDGKGYEQYFGPGTRLTVT.

This rearrangement joins TRBV11-2 to TRBJ2-1, with 9 bases matching TRBD1. Germline CDR1 is SGHAT and CDR2 is FQNNGV. This CDR3 has 15 residues. With V trimmed by 1 base and J by 8 bases, 6 bases remained unmatched. For the CDR3, the DNA is TGTGCCAGCAGCTTAGGACGGACAGGGGACGATGAGCAGTTCTTC. Amino acid sequence: CASSLGRTGDDEQFF.

This sequence joins TRBV7-2 and TRBJ1-1; D is perhaps TRBD1 (6 bases). Trimming removed 4 bases from V and 5 bases from J, with 14 bases in between. CDR3 length: 14 amino acids. The germline CDR1 and CDR2 sequences are SGHTA and FQGNSA. As DNA, the CDR3 is TGTGCCAGCAGCTCCCCAGGGAGGGGGACTGAAGCTTTCTTT. Translating it yields CASSSPGRGTEAFF.

This clone was observed a few times. The V gene is TRBV7-9, the J gene TRBJ2-7; maybe TRBD2 (6 bases). The CDR3 runs 14 residues. Germline V lookup: CDR1 SEHNR, CDR2 FQNEAQ (reference sequence). V was cut by 4 bases and J by 3 bases, with 13 bases left in between. Written as DNA, the CDR3 is TGTGCCAGCAGCTCCAGACTAGAGGGCTACGAGCAGTACTTC. Its protein is CASSSRLEGYEQYF. The whole variable domain, filled in from reference TRBV7-9 and TRBJ2-7, reads DTGVSQNPRHKITKRGQNVTFRCDPISEHNRLYWYRQTLGQGPEFLTYFQNEAQLEKSRLLSDRFSAERPKGSFSTLEIQRTEQGDSAMYLCASSSRLEGYEQYFGPGTRLTVT.